The 31 T cell receptor beta chains below were found in one sample sequenced in a study of T cells in Graves' hyperthyroidism and ophthalmopathy. Amplified TCR beta CDR3 regions came from RNA transcripts. Carried out on the TCR CDR3, a first-round RT-PCR used the HTBI primer set. TCRdb passed the multiplex PCR reads through MiXCR, listing each CDR3 protein once. This table holds some 440,000 distinct CDR3 sequences, less than 20% found once. What was sequenced was blood. The source of these receptors is a woman younger than 30 with Graves' hyperthyroidism.

This clonotype occurred many times. V usage is TRBV19 and J usage is TRBJ1-5; 10 bases are shared with TRBD1. The germline gives CDR1 LNHDA, CDR2 SQIVND (reference sequence). This CDR3 is built from 16 residues. The J segment lost 4 bases and the V segment lost 7 bases, leaving 10 bases of the junction unmatched. The CDR3 coding sequence is TGTGCCAGTACCTCCGTTGGACAGGGGGGTAATCAGCCCCAGCATTTT. This gives the protein CASTSVGQGGNQPQHF. Full variable domain (outside the CDR3, taken from reference TRBV19 and TRBJ1-5): DGGITQSPKYLFRKEGQNVTLSCEQNLNHDAMYWYRQDPGQGLRLIYYSQIVNDFQKGDIAEGYSVSREKKESFPLTVTSAQKNPTAFYLCASTSVGQGGNQPQHFGDGTRLSIL.

This clonotype was observed a few times. The rearrangement uses TRBV19 and TRBJ1-5; 9 bases align to TRBD1. The CDR3 sequence is 16 residues long. CDR1 is LNHDA and CDR2 is SQIVND in the germline V gene (reference sequence). After removal of 6 bases from V and 0 bases from J, the junction contained 6 bases not matched to a gene. CDR3: CASRGTGRYSNQPQHF. CDR3 nucleotide sequence: TGTGCCAGTAGGGGGACAGGGCGTTATAGCAATCAGCCCCAGCATTTT.

This clonotype has at least ten counts. The rearrangement joins TRBV2 to TRBJ1-6; the D gene is possibly TRBD1 (5 bases). Germline CDR1 SNHLY, CDR2 FYNNEI. CDR3 length equals 17 residues. The ends were cut back, 3 bases at V and 0 bases at J, with 12 bases in the middle. CDR3 protein: CASSDVQGDSYNSPLHF. The CDR3, as DNA: TGTGCCAGCAGTGACGTGCAGGGTGACTCCTATAATTCACCCCTCCACTTT.

CDR3 in DNA: TGCAGTGCTCTCGACAGGGAATTGTTTTTT. Its protein is CSALDRELFF. The rearrangement joins TRBV20-1 to TRBJ2-2, with 7 bases that match TRBD1. The CDR3 totals 10 residues. CDR1 is DFQATT, CDR2 SNEGSKA, per germline (reference sequence). V dropped 5 bases and J dropped 15; count of bases not matched to a gene: 6.

This clonotype was detected ten times or more. The chain is built from TRBV6-6 and TRBJ2-1; D gene uncertain. This CDR3 has 14 residues. The V and J ends lost 4 bases and 6 bases respectively, with 13 bases between them. CDR1 is MNHNY and CDR2 is SVGAGI in the germline V gene (reference sequence). CDR3 sequence reads: CASSSRQPVNEQFF. In nucleotides, the CDR3 is TGTGCCAGCAGTTCTCGGCAACCAGTCAATGAGCAGTTCTTC.

This clonotype was found a few times. The rearrangement uses TRBV10-3 and TRBJ1-5; unclear D gene. Germline V lookup: CDR1 ENHRY, CDR2 SYGVKD. With 4 bases removed from V and 6 bases from J, the gap between germline ends came to 10 bases. The CDR3 has 13 residues. Written as DNA, the CDR3 is TGTGCCATCAGTGTCTCGACGGGTCAGCCCCAGCATTTT. Translated: CAISVSTGQPQHF.

This clonotype appeared a few times. CDR3 loop: CASSLADRQPQHF. In DNA, the CDR3 is TGTGCCAGCAGTTTAGCAGACAGGCAGCCCCAGCATTTT. The rearrangement joins TRBV28 to TRBJ1-5, with D possibly TRBD1 on 6 matching bases. This CDR3 has 13 residues. Germline V lookup: CDR1 MDHEN, CDR2 SYDVKM. Trimming cost V 2 bases and J 7 bases, with 9 bases left between them.

This clonotype was observed many times. The chain uses TRBV20-1 and TRBJ2-5; the match to TRBD1 covers 9 bases. Germline V lookup: CDR1 DFQATT, CDR2 SNEGSKA (reference sequence). The CDR3 is made up of 15 amino acids. V was pared by 6 bases and J by 5 bases, with 13 bases of the junction left unmatched. The chain's CDR3 is CSAQTDRGYGETQYF. CDR3 sequence (DNA): TGCAGTGCCCAAACGGACAGGGGTTACGGGGAGACCCAGTACTTC.

This clonotype occurred many times. The V gene is TRBV3-1, the J gene TRBJ2-5; possibly TRBD2 for D (6 bases). CDR3 length equals 14 residues. CDR1 and CDR2 from the germline V gene are LGHDT and YNNKEL (reference sequence). Trimming stripped 5 bases from V and 2 bases from J, with 12 bases between. CDR3 nucleotides: TGTGCCAGCAGCGAACTTAGCGGTCAAGAGACCCAGTACTTC. It translates to CASSELSGQETQYF.

This clonotype has ten or more counts. This chain uses TRBV7-3 with TRBJ2-1, with D unclear. The CDR3 is made up of 14 amino acids. V lost 4 bases, J lost 1 base, and 8 bases lay in between. Germline CDR1 reads SGHTA; CDR2 reads FQGTGA. CDR3 in DNA: TGTGCCAGCAGCTCCCCCGGGTCCTACAATGAGCAGTTCTTC. Amino acid sequence: CASSSPGSYNEQFF.

This clonotype was counted many times. The chain combines TRBV18 with TRBJ1-1; 7 nucleotides agree with TRBD1. Germline CDR1 is KGHSH and CDR2 is LQKENI. This CDR3 contains 13 residues. V lost 3 bases, J lost 6 bases, and 4 bases stayed unmatched. The CDR3 loop is CASSPSGQAEAFF. CDR3 DNA sequence: TGTGCCAGCTCACCCTCCGGACAGGCTGAAGCTTTCTTT.

In its sample, this clonotype was seen a few times. This sequence joins TRBV12-3 or TRBV12-4 and TRBJ1-2; tentative D call: TRBD1 (5 bases). V was clipped by 5 bases and J by 4 bases, with 11 bases between them. CDR3 length equals 13 residues. CDR3 sequence reads: CASSTSGGYGYTF. The CDR3 DNA reads as TGTGCCAGCAGTACATCTGGGGGCTATGGCTACACCTTC.

V and J are TRBV7-2 and TRBJ1-2; tentative D call: TRBD1 (6 bases). Germline loops: CDR1 SGHTA, CDR2 FQGNSA. V was cut by 5 bases and J by 4 bases, with 8 bases left in between. CDR3 length: 12 residues. This chain's CDR3 is CASSPGAYGYTF. CDR3 bases: TGTGCCAGCAGCCCGGGGGCCTATGGCTACACCTTC.

V gene TRBV27 combines with J gene TRBJ2-5; the match to TRBD2 covers 9 bases. The CDR3 extends over 15 amino acids. With 4 bases clipped from V and 3 bases from J, the junction kept 6 bases outside the gene matches. CDR1 is MNHEY, CDR2 SMNVEV, per germline (reference sequence). This chain's CDR3 is CASSSLQRGEETQYF. Written as DNA, the CDR3 is TGTGCCAGCAGTTCACTCCAGCGGGGGGAAGAGACCCAGTACTTC.

This clonotype has a handful of counts. The chain has TRBV20-1 and TRBJ2-3; 15 nucleotides agree with TRBD2. CDR1 DFQATT and CDR2 SNEGSKA come from the germline V gene (reference sequence). The CDR3 runs to 17 residues. V was clipped by 3 bases and J by 4 bases; unmatched bases: 8. Here the CDR3 reads CSARPPGLAGGADTQYF. The CDR3 DNA reads TGCAGTGCTAGGCCACCGGGACTAGCGGGGGGCGCAGATACGCAGTATTTT.

This sequence joins TRBV9 and TRBJ2-2, with 12 bases matching TRBD2. Germline V gene data show CDR1 as SGDLS and CDR2 as YYNGEE. This CDR3 region has 17 residues. Trimming at V came to 1 base and at J to 2 bases, leaving 3 bases not matched to a gene. The CDR3 region is CASSVPTSGGNTGELFF. The CDR3 coding sequence is TGTGCCAGCAGCGTACCGACTAGCGGGGGTAACACCGGGGAGCTGTTTTTT.

This clonotype was recorded many times. The rearrangement uses TRBV3-1 and TRBJ1-1; the D gene is possibly TRBD1 (5 bases). Germline CDR1 reads LGHDT; CDR2 reads YNNKEL (reference sequence). V shed 4 bases and J shed 0 bases, with 9 bases lying between them. This CDR3 spans 14 amino acids. CDR3 nucleotide sequence: TGTGCCAGCAGCCCTGCAGGGATGAACACTGAAGCTTTCTTT. It specifies CASSPAGMNTEAFF.

This clonotype was counted at least ten times. The chain combines TRBV20-1 with TRBJ2-1, with D uncertain. Trimming pared 0 bases from V and 8 bases from J, leaving 5 bases between. CDR3 size: 11 residues. Germline V gives CDR1 DFQATT, CDR2 SNEGSKA (reference sequence). This CDR3 is CSARDRDEQFF. CDR3 coding DNA: TGCAGTGCTAGAGATCGGGATGAGCAGTTCTTC.

This clonotype was seen many times. The chain employs TRBV11-2 and TRBJ1-2; D unclear. With 0 bases removed from V and 0 bases from J, the gap between germline ends came to 5 bases. CDR3 length equals 14 residues. Germline CDR1 and CDR2: SGHAT and FQNNGV. This CDR3 reads CASSLDPANYGYTF. As DNA, the CDR3 is TGTGCCAGCAGCTTAGACCCAGCTAACTATGGCTACACCTTC.

This clonotype was seen more than once but under ten times. The rearrangement uses TRBV20-1 and TRBJ2-7; D might be TRBD1 (6 bases). The CDR3 loop spans 13 amino acids. V gave up 4 bases and J gave up 3 bases, with 13 bases separating them. Germline assignment: CDR1 DFQATT and CDR2 SNEGSKA (reference sequence). The CDR3 sequence: CSAKGHVSYEQYF. For the CDR3, the DNA is TGCAGTGCTAAGGGACATGTTAGCTACGAGCAGTACTTC.

In this sample, this clonotype turned up many times. The gene calls are TRBV11-2 and TRBJ2-3, with a tentative D call TRBD1 (6 bases). The CDR3 has 15 amino acids. Germline V gene data show CDR1 as SGHAT and CDR2 as FQNNGV. Between the trimmed V and J ends, which lost 3 bases and 6 bases, there was a span of 16 bases. CDR3 sequence: CASSLFSTGSDTQYF. CDR3 DNA sequence: TGTGCCAGCAGCTTGTTTTCTACAGGGAGCGATACGCAGTATTTT. The full variable domain, its missing parts supplied by reference TRBV11-2 and TRBJ2-3, is EAGVAQSPRYKIIEKRQSVAFWCNPISGHATLYWYQQILGQGPKLLIQFQNNGVVDDSQLPKDRFSAERLKGVDSTLKIQPAKLEDSAVYLCASSLFSTGSDTQYFGPGTRLTVL.

Worth noting for this clonotype: A much larger clone lies one base from this, so it may be a read error. This chain joins TRBV20-1 and TRBJ2-7; D gene uncertain. Germline V gene data show CDR1 as DFQATT and CDR2 as SNEGSKA (reference sequence). The CDR3 sequence is 14 residues long. Trimming removed 3 bases at V and 3 bases at J, with 15 bases between. CDR3 sequence: CSASGLFLGYEQYF. The CDR3 bases are TGCAGTGCTAGTGGGCTTTTTCTAGGCTACGAGCAGTACTTC.

The sample holds many counts of this clonotype. V is TRBV20-1 and J is TRBJ1-4, with D hard to call. V was cut by 5 bases and J by 5 bases, with 12 bases left in between. In germline, CDR1 is DFQATT, CDR2 SNEGSKA (reference sequence). CDR3 length: 13 residues. The CDR3 here is CSAYHAVNEKLFF. The CDR3 coding sequence is TGCAGTGCTTACCACGCGGTCAATGAAAAACTGTTTTTT.

Turning to this clonotype: This may arise from a read error, as a much more abundant clone is one base away. The gene calls are TRBV6-6 and TRBJ1-2; D not resolved. Germline loops: CDR1 MNHNY, CDR2 SVGAGI (reference sequence). The CDR3 is 15 amino acids. V shed 0 bases and J shed 4 bases, with 12 bases lying between them. CDR3 sequence: CASSYSTPGPYGYTF. CDR3 DNA sequence: TGTGCCAGCAGTTACTCGACGCCCGGGCCCTATGGCTACACCTTC.

The V gene is TRBV27, the J gene TRBJ2-7, with D hard to call. The V end was cut by 6 bases, the J end by 2 bases, with 14 bases between. Germline CDR1 MNHEY, CDR2 SMNVEV (reference sequence). The CDR3 sequence is 14 residues long. CDR3 loop: CASSPMDAAYEQYF. DNA for the CDR3: TGTGCCAGCAGCCCGATGGACGCGGCCTACGAGCAGTACTTC.

CDR3 coding DNA: TGTGCCAGTAGTATAGGTAGGACAGGGTTTCAGCCCCAGCATTTT. It yields the protein CASSIGRTGFQPQHF. The genes are TRBV19 and TRBJ1-5; 8 bases are a match to TRBD1. CDR1 and CDR2 from the germline V gene are LNHDA and SQIVND (reference sequence). CDR3 length: 15 amino acids. The V and J ends lost 1 base and 6 bases, in that order; junction bases with no gene match: 5.

This clonotype was seen a few times. This chain uses TRBV6-1 with TRBJ2-1; weak D call: TRBD2 (6 bases). CDR3 size: 14 residues. Trimming took 5 bases from V and 4 from J, leaving 12 bases between them. From germline, CDR1 is MNHNS and CDR2 SASEGT. CDR3 protein: CASSLIADYNEQFF. CDR3 nucleotide sequence: TGTGCCAGCAGTTTGATAGCGGATTACAATGAGCAGTTCTTC.

The table lists this clonotype with many counts. As DNA, the CDR3 is TGCAGTGCGCCTAACAGGAGAAGCACAGATACGCAGTATTTT. It is translated as CSAPNRRSTDTQYF. The V call is TRBV20-1, the J call TRBJ2-3, with D tentatively TRBD1 (5 bases). The CDR3 sequence is 14 residues long. V dropped 6 bases and J dropped 0 bases, with 13 bases sitting between them. Looked up from germline, CDR1 is DFQATT and CDR2 is SNEGSKA (reference sequence).

This clonotype was found many times. The rearrangement uses TRBV20-1 and TRBJ1-1, with D possibly matching TRBD1 (5 bases). The CDR3 totals 16 residues. The V gene lost 2 bases and the J gene lost 6 bases, with 22 bases spanning the gap. Germline CDR1 DFQATT, CDR2 SNEGSKA (reference sequence). CDR3 amino acids: CSARRDRRAGVAEAFF. Here the CDR3 DNA reads TGCAGTGCTAGACGCGACAGAAGGGCTGGGGTAGCTGAAGCTTTCTTT.

This clonotype came up many times. This chain connects TRBV29-1 to TRBJ1-1; TRBD1 aligns across 10 bases. The ends lost 4 bases at V and 7 bases at J; junction bases unmatched: 12. This CDR3 region has 15 residues. Germline CDR1 is SQVTM and CDR2 is ANQGSEA. CDR3 bases: TGCAGCGTTGTTTATGTAGGACAGGGGGATGGTGAAGCTTTCTTT. Translation gives CSVVYVGQGDGEAFF.

V gene TRBV7-9 combines with J gene TRBJ1-1; 7 bases align to TRBD1. Germline V gene data show CDR1 as SEHNR and CDR2 as FQNEAQ (reference sequence). J lost 4 bases, V lost 4 bases, and 6 bases had no gene match. There are 14 residues in the CDR3. DNA for the CDR3: TGTGCCAGCAGCTCGACAGGGAGTCGCACTGAAGCTTTCTTT. It translates to CASSSTGSRTEAFF.